The clone carrying this T cell receptor (beta chain) was recorded a few times. Its matching antigen is unknown. Sequence at one end of the junction differs from germline and may be a read error. The sample is drawn from a study of regulatory T cells in long-lasting Graves disease. Study-wide points: Persistent disease favored TRBV28, TRBJ1-2 and TRBJ2-5. Between persistent patients, about 2,800 public clonotypes were shared, exceeding the 800 to 1,000 shared between new patients.

Germline CDR1 is SGHKS and CDR2 is YYEKEE (reference sequence). The CDR3 runs 13 residues. Construction of the TCR beta libraries employed iRepertoire HTBI primers in conjunction with Arm-PCR of CDR3 regions. TCRdb ran MiXCR on the multiplex PCR reads and lists one entry per CDR3 protein. The profile shows 300,000 to 500,000 distinct CDR3 sequences, about a fifth of them singletons. Time point reported: persistent/refractory GD, antithyroid drugs over 5 years with positive TRAb. From PBMCs, RNA was extracted and then used to make the TCR library. Patients with Graves' disease were diagnosed by American Thyroid Association guidelines. EDTA tubes held 9 to 10 milliliters of peripheral blood from each patient.

This sequence originates from a female donor with Graves disease. The chain employs TRBV5-5 and TRBJ2-7; no firm D call. Source: peripheral blood mononuclear cells (PBMCs), taken when the disease was refractory, from a patient treated with antithyroid drugs. The DNA for the CDR3 is TGTGCCGGCAGCTTCACTACTACCTACGAGCAGTACTTC. This sequence encodes CAGSFTTTYEQYF.